This TCR beta chain emerged from a study of cytomegalovirus exposure and HLA in healthy donors. Whole-study results and caveats: Reported findings show TCR beta sequences accurately forecast HLA-A and HLA-B alleles in most subjects.

The PCR used 60 Vbeta and 13 Jbeta primers. Clones were sequenced by immunoSEQ multiplex PCR, and TCRdb holds only the in-frame ones, with some missing. The table shows approximately 170,000 clones, with around 81% occurring only once. In the case of this clone: Its antigen is still unknown.

These donors, healthy bone marrow donors, were studied. Deletions cut 5 bases from V and 7 bases from J, with 17 bases between. Germline V gene sequence: CDR1 SQVTM, CDR2 ANQGSEA. The CDR3 has 13 amino acids. V gene TRBV29-1 combines with J gene TRBJ1-2; D gene ambiguous. The source material was PBMCs. This TCR derives from a woman aged 30 to 39 in good health and CMV-seropositive. CDR3 bases: TGCAGCGTTTTACTCTCCCTAGGAGGTGGCTACACCTTC. Amino acid sequence: CSVLLSLGGGYTF.